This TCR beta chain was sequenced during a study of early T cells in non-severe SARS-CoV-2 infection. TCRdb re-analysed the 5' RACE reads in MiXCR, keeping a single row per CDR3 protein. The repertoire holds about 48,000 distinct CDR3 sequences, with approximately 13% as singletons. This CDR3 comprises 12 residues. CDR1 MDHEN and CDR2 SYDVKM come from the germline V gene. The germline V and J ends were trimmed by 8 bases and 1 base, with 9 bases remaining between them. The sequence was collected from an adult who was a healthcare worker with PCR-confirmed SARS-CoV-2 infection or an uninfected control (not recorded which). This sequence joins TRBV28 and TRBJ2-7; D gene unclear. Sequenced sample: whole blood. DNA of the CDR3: TGTGCCAGCTCACCGCTGTCCTACGAGCAGTACTTC. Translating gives CASSPLSYEQYF.